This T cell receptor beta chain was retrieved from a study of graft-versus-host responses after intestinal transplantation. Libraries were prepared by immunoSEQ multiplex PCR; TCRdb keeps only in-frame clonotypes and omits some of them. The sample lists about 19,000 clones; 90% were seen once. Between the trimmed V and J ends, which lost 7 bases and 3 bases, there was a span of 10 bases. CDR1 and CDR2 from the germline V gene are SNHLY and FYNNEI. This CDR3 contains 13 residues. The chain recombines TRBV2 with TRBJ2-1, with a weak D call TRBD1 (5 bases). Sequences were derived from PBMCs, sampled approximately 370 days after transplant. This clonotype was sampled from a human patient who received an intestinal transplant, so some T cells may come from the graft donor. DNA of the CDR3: TGTGCCAGCAAAGGGGCAGGCTACAATGAGCAGTTCTTC. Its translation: CASKGAGYNEQFF.